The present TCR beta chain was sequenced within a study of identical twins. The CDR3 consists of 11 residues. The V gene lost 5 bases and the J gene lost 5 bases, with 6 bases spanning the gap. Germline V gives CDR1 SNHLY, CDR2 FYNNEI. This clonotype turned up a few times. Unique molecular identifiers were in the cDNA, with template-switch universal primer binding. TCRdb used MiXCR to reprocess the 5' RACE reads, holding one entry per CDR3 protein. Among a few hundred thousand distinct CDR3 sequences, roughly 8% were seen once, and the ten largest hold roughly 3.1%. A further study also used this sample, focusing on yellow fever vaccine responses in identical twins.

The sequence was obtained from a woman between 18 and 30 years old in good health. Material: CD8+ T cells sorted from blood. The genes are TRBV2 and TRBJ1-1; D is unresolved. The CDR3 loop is CASSYRTEAFF. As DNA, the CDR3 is TGTGCCAGCAGTTATAGGACTGAAGCTTTCTTT.